What follows describes a single T cell receptor beta chain. TCRdb keeps only in-frame clones here, not all; method: immunoSEQ multiplex PCR. The table records about 160,000 clones, about four fifths of them present only once. This entry belongs to a study of blood T cell repertoires in COVID-19. This clonotype was obtained from a man aged 60-69 years who had recovered from COVID-19. Material for sequencing was PBMCs or T cells enriched from blood (not recorded which).

CDR3 DNA sequence: TGTGCCAGCAGTTTAGGCAGATTCTATGGCTACACCTTC. It encodes CASSLGRFYGYTF. The chain has TRBV12-3 or TRBV12-4 and TRBJ1-2; the D is unclear. This CDR3 has 13 residues. The V and J ends lost 1 base and 4 bases respectively, with 7 bases between them.